This T cell receptor (beta chain) comes out of a study of OX40 agonist ivuxolimab in advanced cancers. As for the study in general: The mean age was roughly 60 years, ranging from 23 to 79, with about 87% of participants male.

Some clones are missing from TCRdb's copy, which holds only in-frame ones; the method was immunoSEQ multiplex PCR. The table has around 67,000 clones, about four fifths seen once. This clone was recorded a few times. Its antigen remains unknown. Blood sampling was done at baseline, cycle 4 day 1, and cycle 7 day 1. CDR3 size: 16 residues. General observations from the study: The mean number of expanded clones was higher in CD8+ T cells than in CD4+. Among the lowest peripheral clonal expansion occurred in 0.1-3.0 mg/kg partial responders.

The material sequenced was CD4+ or CD8+ T cells sorted from blood, taken in a trial of the OX40 agonist ivuxolimab. The chain combines TRBV12-2 with TRBJ2-1; the table's TRBD1 call for D was not verified on the DNA. TRBV12-2 is a documented pseudogene. The receptor was derived from an adult with an advanced solid tumor such as melanoma, head and neck, liver or kidney cancer. The CDR3 spells CASRLDQGAGKDEQFF. CDR3 DNA sequence: TGTGCAAGTCGCTTAGATCAGGGCGCAGGCAAGGATGAGCAGTTCTTC.